The rows below give T cell receptor beta chains drawn from one sample of a study of identical twins. TCRdb re-called the 5' RACE reads through MiXCR, storing one row per CDR3 protein. The data hold nearly 900,000 distinct CDR3 sequences, with 12% observed a single time. The sample was also linked to a second study, of yellow fever vaccine responses in identical twins.

The sequenced material came from PBMCs. These receptors came from a woman aged 18-35 years in good health. Each CDR3 is given with its conserved first and last residue. The D gene is left open where the match is weak. Clone size is given for some rows only: seen once, a few or many times, or a class if the clone is expanded.

V	D	size	J	DNA	CDR3
TRBV3-1	TRBD1	many	TRBJ2-7	TGTGCCAGCAGCCAAGAGGGGACAGGGGTTCGCGAGCAGTACTTC	CASSQEGTGVREQYF
TRBV20-1	-	few	TRBJ2-3	TGCAGTGCTAGAGATCTTCGGTTGACGGCAGATACGCAGTATTTT	CSARDLRLTADTQYF
TRBV29-1	-	few	TRBJ2-1	TGCAGCGCCGCGTACGGGGACCTCTACAATGAGCAGTTCTTC	CSAAYGDLYNEQFF
TRBV12-3/TRBV12-4	-	few	TRBJ2-5	TGTGCCAGCAGTTTTGCAGAGTACCAAGAGACCCAGTACTTC	CASSFAEYQETQYF
TRBV7-2	TRBD2	-	TRBJ2-1	TGTGCCAGCAGCCCCTGGGCGGGAGGGGTGAATGAGCAGTTCTTC	CASSPWAGGVNEQFF
TRBV11-1	TRBD2	-	TRBJ2-3	TGTGCCAGCAGGTTCACGACTAGCCGACTCACAGATACGCAGTATTTT	CASRFTTSRLTDTQYF
TRBV28	-	many	TRBJ1-5	TGTGCCAGCAGTTTAACGACACCTGGGAATCAGCCCCAGCATTTT	CASSLTTPGNQPQHF
TRBV5-6	TRBD1	-	TRBJ1-2	TGTGCCAGCAGCGAGACAGGGAAACCCTATGGCTACACCTTC	CASSETGKPYGYTF
TRBV14	-	few	TRBJ2-1	TGTGCCAGCAGCCGGGCTACAGCGTCCTACAATGAGCAGTTCTTC	CASSRATASYNEQFF
TRBV18	-	-	TRBJ2-1	TGTGCCAGCTCACCACCGGGTAGGCAAAGAGGTGAGCAGTTCTTC	CASSPPGRQRGEQFF
TRBV6-1	-	few	TRBJ2-5	TGTGCCAGCAGTCAACAGGGAGGCCATCAATGGACCCAGTACTTC	CASSQQGGHQWTQYF
TRBV7-3	-	-	TRBJ2-3	TGTGCCAGCAGCCCGCAAGGACCTGGCACAGATACGCAGTATTTT	CASSPQGPGTDTQYF
TRBV2	-	few	TRBJ2-4	TGTGCCAGCAGTGAAGGGGGCGGGTACCGAAACATTCAGTACTTC	CASSEGGGYRNIQYF
TRBV6-4	-	many	TRBJ2-6	TGTGCCAGCAGTGACCCGACAGGTTCCAGCTCTGGGGCCAACGTCCTGACTTTC	CASSDPTGSSSGANVLTF
TRBV18	-	few	TRBJ1-1	TGTGCCAGCTCACCAGAGCAGTTTCGGGAAGCTTTCTTT	CASSPEQFREAFF
TRBV11-2	TRBD1	few	TRBJ2-7	TGTGCCAGCAGCTTAATGACAGGGGGTGGCTACGAGCAGTACTTC	CASSLMTGGGYEQYF
TRBV5-1	TRBD2	-	TRBJ2-1	TGCGCCAGCAGCTTACCCGGGACTAGTGCCTACAATGAGCAGTTCTTC	CASSLPGTSAYNEQFF
TRBV12-3/TRBV12-4	-	many	TRBJ2-1	TGTGCCAGCAGCTCCTCGGGCCTTTACGATGAGCAGTTCTTC	CASSSSGLYDEQFF